Listed below are T cell receptor beta chains from one sample, sequenced in a study of T-cell reconstitution after alpha-beta-depleted transplantation in children. One entry per CDR3 protein, called by TCRdb with MiXCR from the PCR reads. The sample includes 200,000 to 250,000 distinct CDR3 sequences, approximately 9.5% seen only once; the top ten take 5.5% to 8%. Source: PBMCs from the stem cell graft donor, taken from the stem cell graft. These receptors all come from a human donor who donated a stem cell graft to a child with acute lymphoblastic leukemia. Each CDR3 is given with its conserved first and last residue. Fields, in order: J gene, V gene, clone size, D gene, CDR3 DNA, CDR3 protein. D genes are given only for firm matches. Size values are once, few and many counts, or a class for expanded clones, and some rows have none.

>TRBJ2-3|TRBV20-1|few|TRBD2
TGCAGTGCCCCAGAGCGGGGGGGAGGCACAGATACGCAGTATTTT
CSAPERGGGTDTQYF
>TRBJ2-1|TRBV27|NA|NA
TGTGCCACCGACTCCCCGACGGGTGAGCAGTTCTTC
CATDSPTGEQFF
>TRBJ1-1|TRBV24-1|few|NA
TGTGCCACCAGTGAAGATCACAGTTTTGGGGGCACCGAAGCTTTCTTT
CATSEDHSFGGTEAFF
>TRBJ1-5|TRBV20-1|many|TRBD1
TGCAGTGCTAGAGATTCAGACAGGGAATACAATCAGCCCCAGCATTTT
CSARDSDREYNQPQHF
>TRBJ1-2|TRBV13|NA|TRBD1
TGTGCCAGCAGCTCCCAGCAGGGGGGCAGTGGCTACACCTTC
CASSSQQGGSGYTF
>TRBJ1-5|TRBV7-6|NA|TRBD1
TGTGCCAGCAGCGCCGGGACAGGGTTGTATAGCAATCAGCCCCAGCATTTT
CASSAGTGLYSNQPQHF
>TRBJ2-3|TRBV27|NA|TRBD2
TGTGCCAGCACCGTGGGAGGGCGGAACACAGATACGCAGTATTTT
CASTVGGRNTDTQYF
>TRBJ1-5|TRBV7-6|few|NA
TGTGCCAGCAGCCAACAGGAGAGCAATCAGCCCCAGCATTTT
CASSQQESNQPQHF
>TRBJ1-2|TRBV7-2|few|NA
TGTGCCAGCAGCTCCGTCGTCAGCGGCTACACCTTC
CASSSVVSGYTF
>TRBJ2-2|TRBV4-2|NA|TRBD1
TGTGCCAGCAGCCAATTAACAGGGGTGGCCGGGGAGCTGTTTTTT
CASSQLTGVAGELFF
>TRBJ1-1|TRBV5-1|NA|TRBD1
TGCGCCAGCAGCTTGGGTGCAGGGGGCGCGTTCACTGAAGCTTTCTTT
CASSLGAGGAFTEAFF
>TRBJ1-4|TRBV2|few|NA
TGTGCCAGCAATGAGTTGGCAGGGAGTGAAAAACTGTTTTTT
CASNELAGSEKLFF
>TRBJ2-2|TRBV5-1|many|NA
TGCGCCAGCAGCTTGAGCGGACTACCCAACACCGGGGAGCTGTTTTTT
CASSLSGLPNTGELFF
>TRBJ2-2|TRBV10-3|NA|NA
TGTGCCATCAGCCAGGGTGGGACCGGGGAGCTGTTTTTT
CAISQGGTGELFF
>TRBJ2-2|TRBV29-1|many|NA
TGCAGCGTTGATGGGACGTCAAACACCGGGGAGCTGTTTTTT
CSVDGTSNTGELFF
>TRBJ2-2|TRBV10-3|NA|NA
TGTGCCATCAGTGGGACAGCAATCACCGGGGAGCTGTTTTTT
CAISGTAITGELFF
>TRBJ2-3|TRBV25-1|NA|TRBD2
TGTGCCAGCAGTGAGGCGGGGGGCGTAGATACGCAGTATTTT
CASSEAGGVDTQYF
>TRBJ1-1|TRBV7-2|NA|NA
TGTGCCAGCAGCTTACCGGGCCTTGAAGCTTTCTTT
CASSLPGLEAFF
>TRBJ1-1|TRBV20-1|NA|NA
TGCAGTGCGGGATTTCTGCGCGTCTGGAGCACTGAAGCTTTCTTT
CSAGFLRVWSTEAFF
>TRBJ1-1|TRBV2|few|TRBD1
TGTGCCAGCAGGGGGACAGGTATGGGCACTGAAGCTTTCTTT
CASRGTGMGTEAFF
>TRBJ2-4|TRBV20-1|NA|NA
TGCAGTGCTAGAGAGGCGAGCAAAAACATTCAGTACTTC
CSAREASKNIQYF
>TRBJ1-5|TRBV10-3|many|NA
TGTGCCATCAGTGAGGGTCCACAGCCCCAGCATTTT
CAISEGPQPQHF
>TRBJ1-2|TRBV24-1|NA|TRBD1
TGTGCCACCAGTGACCCCGGGACAGGACCGAACTATGGCTACACCTTC
CATSDPGTGPNYGYTF
>TRBJ2-2|TRBV7-2|NA|TRBD2
TGTGCCAGCAGCCCCGGGACTAGTGCGTTTACCGGGGAGCTGTTTTTT
CASSPGTSAFTGELFF
>TRBJ1-5|TRBV6-2/TRBV6-3|NA|NA
TGTGCCAGCGGCCATGATCAGCCCCAGCATTTT
CASGHDQPQHF
>TRBJ1-1|TRBV2|NA|TRBD1
TGTGCCAGCAGACCGACAGGGGTGAACACTGAAGCTTTCTTT
CASRPTGVNTEAFF
>TRBJ2-3|TRBV14|many|NA
TGTGCCAGCAGCCAAAGTTCCGGGAGCACAGATACGCAGTATTTT
CASSQSSGSTDTQYF
>TRBJ2-7|TRBV3-1|NA|NA
TGTGCCAGCAGCCGTACCGGGCCTTATCCGAGCGAGCAGTACTTC
CASSRTGPYPSEQYF
>TRBJ1-4|TRBV25-1|NA|TRBD1
TGTGCCAGCAGTGAGATGACAGGGAGTGAGGAAAAACTGTTTTTT
CASSEMTGSEEKLFF
>TRBJ2-3|TRBV11-3|NA|TRBD2
TGTGCCAGCAGCGCGCGGGGGGCGAGCACAGATACGCAGTATTTT
CASSARGASTDTQYF
>TRBJ2-7|TRBV6-5|few|NA
TGTGCCAGCAGCATGAGGAGTGACTACGAGCAGTACTTC
CASSMRSDYEQYF
>TRBJ2-5|TRBV2|few|TRBD1
TGTGCCAGCAGCGGACAGGGGAACCAAGAGACCCAGTACTTC
CASSGQGNQETQYF
>TRBJ2-1|TRBV5-1|few|NA
TGCGCCAGCAGCTTGGGCCTGCTTGGCTCCTACAATGAGCAGTTCTTC
CASSLGLLGSYNEQFF
>TRBJ2-5|TRBV18|NA|NA
TGTGCCAGCTCACCACGTCCGGGGCCAGAGACCCAGTACTTC
CASSPRPGPETQYF
>TRBJ2-1|TRBV20-1|few|NA
TGCAGTGCTAGATTGCCAGGGGGGCATGAGCAGTTCTTC
CSARLPGGHEQFF
>TRBJ2-5|TRBV20-1|NA|NA
TGCAGTGCTCCAGCGCGGAGGGGGCGCGGGGAGACCCAGTACTTC
CSAPARRGRGETQYF
>TRBJ1-4|TRBV5-5|NA|TRBD1
TGTGCCAGCAGCTTGGTGATAGGGGGCGTAGCAAATGAAAAACTGTTTTTT
CASSLVIGGVANEKLFF
>TRBJ1-1|TRBV4-1|few|TRBD1
TGCGCCAGCAGCCACGAAGGGACAGGAGGTGAAGCTTTCTTT
CASSHEGTGGEAFF
>TRBJ1-2|TRBV12-3/TRBV12-4|NA|TRBD1
TGTGCCAGCAGTTCCACAGGGGCCCTGATGGGCTACACCTTC
CASSSTGALMGYTF
>TRBJ2-4|TRBV20-1|many|NA
TGCAGTGCTAATCCGGGGGGCCCGAACATTCAGTACTTC
CSANPGGPNIQYF
>TRBJ1-4|TRBV7-9|few|NA
TGTGCCAGCAGCAGAAACCCACTGCTAAAACTGTTTTTT
CASSRNPLLKLFF
>TRBJ2-7|TRBV5-1|many|NA
TGCGCCAGCAGCCTTACAACCCCCGACAGGTTGGGAATTTACGAGCAGTACTTC
CASSLTTPDRLGIYEQYF
>TRBJ2-5|TRBV6-2/TRBV6-3|many|NA
TGTGCCAGCGTCTCTAGGGGCGGACAAGAGACCCAGTACTTC
CASVSRGGQETQYF
>TRBJ2-3|TRBV5-6|NA|TRBD1
TGTGCCAGCAGCCCCGCCCGGGACAGGTCCATGAATACGCAGTATTTT
CASSPARDRSMNTQYF
>TRBJ2-3|TRBV19|many|NA
TGTGCCAGTAGTATAACCCCGGGACTTAGAGGATCAGATACGCAGTATTTT
CASSITPGLRGSDTQYF
>TRBJ2-7|TRBV14|many|NA
TGTGCCAGCAGTTACGGGACACACGACCCCTACGAGCAGTACTTC
CASSYGTHDPYEQYF
>TRBJ1-5|TRBV20-1|many|NA
TGCAGTGCAGTCGGACATATCAGCAATCAGCCCCAGCATTTT
CSAVGHISNQPQHF
>TRBJ2-7|TRBV5-1|few|TRBD1
TGCGCCAGCAGCTTGAGTTCAACAGGGGCCACCTCCTACGAGCAGTACTTC
CASSLSSTGATSYEQYF
>TRBJ2-7|TRBV5-5|few|NA
TGTGCCAGCAGCTCGACCGGGCCCTCCTACGAGCAGTACTTC
CASSSTGPSYEQYF
>TRBJ2-1|TRBV6-2/TRBV6-3|few|TRBD1
TGTGCCAGCACCCTTTGGGGGCAAAGGACAGGGAGCGGCAATGAGCAGTTCTTC
CASTLWGQRTGSGNEQFF
>TRBJ1-1|TRBV6-2/TRBV6-3|many|TRBD1
TGTGCCAGCAGTTTACGGCCCCGGACAGGGGGGCGTATGGTGACTGAAGCTTTCTTT
CASSLRPRTGGRMVTEAFF
>TRBJ2-1|TRBV14|many|NA
TGTGCCAGCAGCCAAGGGGGGGGGCGCTCCTACAATGAGCAGTTCTTC
CASSQGGGRSYNEQFF
>TRBJ2-5|TRBV7-9|many|NA
TGTGCCAGCAGTTATAAAGGGGAGACCCAGTACTTC
CASSYKGETQYF
>TRBJ2-7|TRBV27|few|NA
TGTGCCAGCAGTTCCCGATACGAGCAGTACTTC
CASSSRYEQYF